Given below is one T cell receptor beta chain in context. TCRdb keeps only in-frame clones here, not all; method: immunoSEQ multiplex PCR. Seen here are about 120,000 clones, more than 85% observed once, and the top ten hold roughly 19%. V lost 0 bases to trimming and J lost 5 bases; unmatched junction nucleotides: 2. Germline loops: CDR1 SGDLS, CDR2 YYNGEE. This CDR3 contains 14 residues. The data originate from a study of blood T cell repertoires in COVID-19. Study at large: Acute and convalescent COVID-19 samples came from the United States, Italy and Spain. Sources were T cells, B-cell-depleted T cells, or PBMCs; the material itself was cDNA or gDNA.

Sequencing was performed on peripheral blood. The V gene is TRBV9, the J gene TRBJ2-7, with TRBD1 matching 10 bases. This receptor was identified in a human donor with acute or convalescent COVID-19. The donor label of this sample is uncertain. The CDR3 loop is CASSVGQGADEQYF. The CDR3 DNA reads TGTGCCAGCAGCGTAGGACAGGGGGCAGACGAGCAGTACTTC.